This TCR beta chain originates from a study of T cells in Graves' hyperthyroidism and ophthalmopathy. Study information: Upon initial diagnosis and before any treatment, peripheral blood was collected.

Ten or more counts support this clonotype. Its matching antigen is unknown. Amplified TCR beta CDR3 regions derived from RNA transcripts. HTBI primers were used for first-round RT-PCR of the TCR CDR3. TCRdb re-called the multiplex PCR reads through MiXCR, storing one row per CDR3 protein. Of about 520,000 distinct CDR3 sequences in the sample, approximately 25% were seen once. The germline gives CDR1 DFQATT, CDR2 SNEGSKA (reference sequence). Germline trimming cut 8 bases from V and 4 bases from J; bases unmatched to any gene: 3. The CDR3 extends over 11 amino acids. Study-level findings and limits: It was a median around seven months before onset that the model predicted ophthalmopathy.

The chain recombines TRBV20-1 with TRBJ2-5; TRBD2 aligns across 8 bases. The source material was blood. The source is a woman aged 25 to 39 with Graves' ophthalmopathy. In nucleotides, the CDR3 is TGCAGTAGCGGGGGAGGAGAGACCCAGTACTTC. This gives the protein CSSGGGETQYF.